Each of the 4 T cell receptor beta chains below was sequenced from the same sample in a study of OX40 agonist ivuxolimab in advanced cancers. Measured with immunoSEQ multiplex PCR; TCRdb has only the in-frame clones, and not every one. The repertoire has fewer than 25,000 clones, roughly three quarters of them found once; the top ten carry more than 1.4%. The sample was CD4+ or CD8+ T cells sorted from blood, taken in a trial of the OX40 agonist ivuxolimab. The receptors here all came from an adult with an advanced solid tumor such as melanoma, head and neck, liver or kidney cancer.

The chain recombines TRBV10-3 with TRBJ2-7; tentative D call: TRBD1 (8 bases). The germline V and J ends were trimmed by 5 bases and 3 bases, with 26 bases remaining between them. This CDR3 spans 18 amino acids. Germline V gene data show CDR1 as ENHRY and CDR2 as SYGVKD. DNA of the CDR3: TGTGCCATCAGTCAGAGTCTGGAAGGGGGGGACAGGAGCTACGAGCAGTACTTC. Translated: CAISQSLEGGDRSYEQYF.

The chain employs TRBV7-2 and TRBJ2-1; D is unclear. Germline V CDR1 and CDR2: SGHTA, FQGNSA. There are 12 residues in the CDR3. V shed 3 bases and J shed 4 bases, with 4 bases lying between them. Here the CDR3 DNA reads TGTGCCAGCAGCTTCGGATACAATGAGCAGTTCTTC. This gives the protein CASSFGYNEQFF.

The V call is TRBV4-2, the J call TRBJ2-1; 8 bases fit TRBD1. The CDR3 contains 15 residues. Trimming took 1 base from V and 5 from J; bases not matched to a gene: 4. CDR1 is LGHNA and CDR2 is YNFKEQ in the germline V gene. The chain's CDR3 is CASSQVEDRDNEQFF. The DNA of the CDR3 is TGTGCCAGCAGCCAAGTGGAGGACAGGGACAATGAGCAGTTCTTC.

This sequence joins TRBV11-1 and TRBJ2-5; D is unclear. Deletions cut 5 bases from V and 7 bases from J, with 14 bases between. The CDR3 runs 13 residues. From germline, CDR1 is SGHAT and CDR2 FQDESV (reference sequence). For the CDR3, the DNA is TGTGCCAGCAGCGCCGTCGGGTCTAGGACCCAGTACTTC. Amino acids: CASSAVGSRTQYF.